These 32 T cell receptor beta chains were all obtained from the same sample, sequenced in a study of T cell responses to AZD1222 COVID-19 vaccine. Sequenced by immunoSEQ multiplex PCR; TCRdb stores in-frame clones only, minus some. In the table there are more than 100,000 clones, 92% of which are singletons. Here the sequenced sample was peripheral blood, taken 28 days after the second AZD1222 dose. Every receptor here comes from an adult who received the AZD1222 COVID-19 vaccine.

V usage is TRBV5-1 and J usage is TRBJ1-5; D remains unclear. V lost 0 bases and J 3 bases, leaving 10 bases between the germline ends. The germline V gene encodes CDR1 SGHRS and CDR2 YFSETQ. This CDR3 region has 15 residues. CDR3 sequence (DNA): TGCGCCAGCAGCTTGGTTTCGGGGAACAATCAGCCCCAGCATTTT. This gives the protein CASSLVSGNNQPQHF.

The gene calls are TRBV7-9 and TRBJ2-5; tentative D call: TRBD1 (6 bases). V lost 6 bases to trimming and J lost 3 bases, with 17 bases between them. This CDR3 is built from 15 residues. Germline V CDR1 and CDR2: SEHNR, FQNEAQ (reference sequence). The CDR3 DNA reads TGTGCCAGCAGTCCCCCTCGGGCAGGGGAAGAGACCCAGTACTTC. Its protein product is CASSPPRAGEETQYF.

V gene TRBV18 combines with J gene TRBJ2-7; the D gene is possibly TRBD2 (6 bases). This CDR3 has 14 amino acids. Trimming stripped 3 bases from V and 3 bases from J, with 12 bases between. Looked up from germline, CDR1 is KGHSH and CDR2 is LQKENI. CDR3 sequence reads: CASSPGSGDYEQYF. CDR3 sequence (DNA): TGTGCCAGCTCACCGGGGTCGGGGGACTACGAGCAGTACTTC.

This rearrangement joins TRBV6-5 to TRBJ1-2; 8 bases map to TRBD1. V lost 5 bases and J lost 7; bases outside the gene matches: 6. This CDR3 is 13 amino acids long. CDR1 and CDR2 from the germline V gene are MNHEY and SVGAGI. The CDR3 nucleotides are TGTGCCAGCAGTACTCGGACAGGGTTTGGCTACACCTTC. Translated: CASSTRTGFGYTF.

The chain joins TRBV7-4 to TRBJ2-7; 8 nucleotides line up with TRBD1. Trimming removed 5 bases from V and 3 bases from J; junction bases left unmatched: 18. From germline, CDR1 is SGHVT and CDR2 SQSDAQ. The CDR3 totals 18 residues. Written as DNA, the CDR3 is TGTGCCAGCAGCCCAGTGAGGGCCGGGGACAGGAGATTCTACGAGCAGTACTTC. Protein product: CASSPVRAGDRRFYEQYF.

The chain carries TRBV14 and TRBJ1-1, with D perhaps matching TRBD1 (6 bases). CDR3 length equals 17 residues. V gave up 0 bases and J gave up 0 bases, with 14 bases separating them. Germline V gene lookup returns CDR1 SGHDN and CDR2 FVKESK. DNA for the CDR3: TGTGCCAGCAGCCAAGATAGGGGGTGGTACATGAACACTGAAGCTTTCTTT. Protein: CASSQDRGWYMNTEAFF.

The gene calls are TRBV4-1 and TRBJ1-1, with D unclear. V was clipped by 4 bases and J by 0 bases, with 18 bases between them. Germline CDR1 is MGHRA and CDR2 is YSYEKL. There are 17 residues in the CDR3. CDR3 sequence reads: CASSPLEGGRVNTEAFF. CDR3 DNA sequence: TGCGCCAGCAGCCCCCTGGAGGGCGGCAGAGTGAACACTGAAGCTTTCTTT.

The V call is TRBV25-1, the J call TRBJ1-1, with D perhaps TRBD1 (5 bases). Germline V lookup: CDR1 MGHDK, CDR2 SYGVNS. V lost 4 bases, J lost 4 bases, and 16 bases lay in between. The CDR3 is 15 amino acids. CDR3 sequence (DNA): TGTGCCAGCAGTGCCTCTCTGGGACCGATCACTGAAGCTTTCTTT. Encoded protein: CASSASLGPITEAFF.

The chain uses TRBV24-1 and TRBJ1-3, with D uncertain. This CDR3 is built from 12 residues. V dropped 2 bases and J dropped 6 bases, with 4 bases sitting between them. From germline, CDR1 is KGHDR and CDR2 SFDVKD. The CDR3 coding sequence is TGTGCCACCAGTGATTCTTCAAACACCATATATTTT. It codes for CATSDSSNTIYF.

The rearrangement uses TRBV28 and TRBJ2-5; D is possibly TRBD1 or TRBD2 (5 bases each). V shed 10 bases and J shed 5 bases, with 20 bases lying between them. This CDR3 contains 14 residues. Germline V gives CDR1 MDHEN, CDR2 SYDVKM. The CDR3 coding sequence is TGTGCCACCTCCGAAAGGGGAGAGCAGGAGACCCAGTACTTC. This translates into CATSERGEQETQYF.

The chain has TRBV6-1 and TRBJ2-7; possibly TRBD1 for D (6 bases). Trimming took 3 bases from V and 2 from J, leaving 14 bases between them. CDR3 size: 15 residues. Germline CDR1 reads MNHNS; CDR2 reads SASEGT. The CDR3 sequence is CASSERTALPYEQYF. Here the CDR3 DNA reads TGTGCCAGCAGTGAGCGGACAGCCTTACCCTACGAGCAGTACTTC.

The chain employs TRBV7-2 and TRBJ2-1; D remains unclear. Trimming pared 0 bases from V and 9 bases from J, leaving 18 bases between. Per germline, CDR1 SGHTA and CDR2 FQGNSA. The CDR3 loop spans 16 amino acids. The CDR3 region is CASSLALGSLFSEQFF. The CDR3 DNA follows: TGTGCCAGCAGCTTAGCGCTGGGGTCCCTGTTTAGTGAGCAGTTCTTC.

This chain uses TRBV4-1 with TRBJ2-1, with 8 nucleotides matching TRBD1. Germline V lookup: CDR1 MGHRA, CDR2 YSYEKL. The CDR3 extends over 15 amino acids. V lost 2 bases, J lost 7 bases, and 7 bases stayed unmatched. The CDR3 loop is CASSQSRGLGNEQFF. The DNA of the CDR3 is TGCGCCAGCAGCCAAAGCAGGGGGCTAGGGAATGAGCAGTTCTTC.

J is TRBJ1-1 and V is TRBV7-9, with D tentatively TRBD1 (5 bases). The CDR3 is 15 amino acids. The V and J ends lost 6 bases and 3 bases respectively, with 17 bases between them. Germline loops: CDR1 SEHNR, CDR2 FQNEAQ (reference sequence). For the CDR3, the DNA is TGTGCCAGCAGTTGGTGGGGACTCTCGGACACTGAAGCTTTCTTT. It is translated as CASSWWGLSDTEAFF.

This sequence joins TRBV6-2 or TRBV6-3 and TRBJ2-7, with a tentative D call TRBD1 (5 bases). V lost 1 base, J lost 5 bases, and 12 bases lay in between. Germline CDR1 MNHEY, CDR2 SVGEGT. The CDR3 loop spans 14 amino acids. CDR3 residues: CASSYLQVIDEQYF. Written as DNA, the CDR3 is TGTGCCAGCAGTTACTTACAGGTAATCGACGAGCAGTACTTC.

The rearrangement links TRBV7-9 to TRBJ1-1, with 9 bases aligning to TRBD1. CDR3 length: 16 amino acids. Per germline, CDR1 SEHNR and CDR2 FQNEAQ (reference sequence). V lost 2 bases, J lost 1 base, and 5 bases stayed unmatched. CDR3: CASSLSRTGANTEAFF. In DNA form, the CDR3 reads TGTGCCAGCAGCTTATCCCGGACAGGGGCGAACACTGAAGCTTTCTTT.

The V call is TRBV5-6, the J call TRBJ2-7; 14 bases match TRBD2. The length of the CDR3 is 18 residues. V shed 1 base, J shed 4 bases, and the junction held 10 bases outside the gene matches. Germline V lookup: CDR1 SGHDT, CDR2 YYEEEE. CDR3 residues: CASSLQLGLAGVGYEQYF. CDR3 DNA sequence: TGTGCCAGCAGCTTGCAGCTGGGACTAGCGGGAGTTGGGTACGAGCAGTACTTC. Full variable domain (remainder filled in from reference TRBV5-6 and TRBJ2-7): DAGVTQSPTHLIKTRGQQVTLRCSPKSGHDTVSWYQQALGQGPQFIFQYYEEEERQRGNFPDRFSGHQFPNYSSELNVNALLLGDSALYLCASSLQLGLAGVGYEQYFGPGTRLTVT.

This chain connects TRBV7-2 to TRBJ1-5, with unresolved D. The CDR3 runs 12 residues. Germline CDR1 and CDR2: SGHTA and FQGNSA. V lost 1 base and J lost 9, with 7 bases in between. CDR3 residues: CASSLGNRPQHF. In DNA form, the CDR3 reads TGTGCCAGCAGCTTAGGGAACCGGCCCCAGCATTTT.

The CDR3 spells CASSIRQGSLDTIYF. For the CDR3, the DNA is TGTGCCAGCAGCATACGACAGGGGAGCTTAGACACCATATATTTT. The V call is TRBV11-2, the J call TRBJ1-3; 8 bases line up with TRBD1. Per the germline V gene, CDR1 is SGHAT and CDR2 is FQNNGV. The CDR3 consists of 15 residues. The trim removed 5 bases at V and 8 bases at J, leaving 11 bases unmatched.

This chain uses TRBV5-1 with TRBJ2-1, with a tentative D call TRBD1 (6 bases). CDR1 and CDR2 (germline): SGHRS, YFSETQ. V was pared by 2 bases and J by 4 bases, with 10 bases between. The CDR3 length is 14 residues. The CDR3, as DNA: TGCGCCAGCAGCTTAGGGGACATATACAATGAGCAGTTCTTC. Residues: CASSLGDIYNEQFF.

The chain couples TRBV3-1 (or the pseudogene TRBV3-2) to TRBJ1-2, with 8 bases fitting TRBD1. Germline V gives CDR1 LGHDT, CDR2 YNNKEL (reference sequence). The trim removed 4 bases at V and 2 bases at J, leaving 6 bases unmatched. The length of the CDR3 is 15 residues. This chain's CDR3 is CASSPTGQGNYGYTF. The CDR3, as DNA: TGTGCCAGCAGCCCTACTGGACAGGGCAACTATGGCTACACCTTC.

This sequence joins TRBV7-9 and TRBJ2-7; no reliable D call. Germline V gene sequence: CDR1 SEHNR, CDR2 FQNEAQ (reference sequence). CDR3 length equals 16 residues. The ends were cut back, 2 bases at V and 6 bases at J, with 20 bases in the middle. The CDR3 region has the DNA TGTGCCAGCAGCTTAACCTCTGGAAGGGCCTGGCGCGAGCAGTACTTC. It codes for CASSLTSGRAWREQYF.

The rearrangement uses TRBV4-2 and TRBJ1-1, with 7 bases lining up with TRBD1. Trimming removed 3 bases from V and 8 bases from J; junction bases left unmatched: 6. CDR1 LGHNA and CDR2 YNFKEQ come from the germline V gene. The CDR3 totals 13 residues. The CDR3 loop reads CASSQWTGNEAFF. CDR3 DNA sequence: TGTGCCAGCAGCCAGTGGACAGGTAACGAAGCTTTCTTT.

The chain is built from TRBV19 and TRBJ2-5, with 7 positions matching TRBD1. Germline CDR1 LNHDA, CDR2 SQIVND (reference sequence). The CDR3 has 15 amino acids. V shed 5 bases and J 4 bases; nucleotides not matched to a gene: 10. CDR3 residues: CASSDGQAAGETQYF. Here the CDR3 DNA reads TGTGCCAGTAGTGACGGACAGGCCGCGGGAGAGACCCAGTACTTC.

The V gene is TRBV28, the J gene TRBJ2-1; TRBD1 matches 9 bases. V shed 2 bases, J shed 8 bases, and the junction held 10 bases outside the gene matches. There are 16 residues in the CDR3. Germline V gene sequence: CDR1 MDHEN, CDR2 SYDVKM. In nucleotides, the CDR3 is TGTGCCAGCAGTTTAACTGGGACAGGGAGGCGTTATGAGCAGTTCTTC. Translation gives CASSLTGTGRRYEQFF. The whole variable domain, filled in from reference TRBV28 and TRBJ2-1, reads DVKVTQSSRYLVKRTGEKVFLECVQDMDHENMFWYRQDPGLGLRLIYFSYDVKMKEKGDIPEGYSVSREKKERFSLILESASTNQTSMYLCASSLTGTGRRYEQFFGPGTRLTVL.

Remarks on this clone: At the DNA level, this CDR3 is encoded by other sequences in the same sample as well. CDR3 region: CASSRDRSYEQYF. DNA for the CDR3: TGTGCCAGCAGCCGGGACAGATCCTACGAGCAGTACTTC. The genes are TRBV7-2 and TRBJ2-7; the match to TRBD1 covers 7 bases. This CDR3 comprises 13 residues. After removal of 5 bases from V and 1 base from J, the junction contained 2 bases not matched to a gene. The germline CDR1 and CDR2 sequences are SGHTA and FQGNSA.

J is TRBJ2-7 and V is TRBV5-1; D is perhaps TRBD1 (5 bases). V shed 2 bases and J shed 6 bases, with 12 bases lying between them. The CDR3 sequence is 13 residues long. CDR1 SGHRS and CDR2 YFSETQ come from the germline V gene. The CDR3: CASSFQGWSEQYF. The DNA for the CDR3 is TGCGCCAGCAGCTTCCAGGGTTGGTCCGAGCAGTACTTC.

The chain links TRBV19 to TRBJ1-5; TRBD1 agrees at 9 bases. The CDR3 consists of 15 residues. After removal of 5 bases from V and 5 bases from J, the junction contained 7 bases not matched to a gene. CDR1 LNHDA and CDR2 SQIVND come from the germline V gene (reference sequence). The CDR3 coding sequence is TGTGCCAGTAGTCCCCGGGGACAGGGTGATCAGCCCCAGCATTTT. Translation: CASSPRGQGDQPQHF.

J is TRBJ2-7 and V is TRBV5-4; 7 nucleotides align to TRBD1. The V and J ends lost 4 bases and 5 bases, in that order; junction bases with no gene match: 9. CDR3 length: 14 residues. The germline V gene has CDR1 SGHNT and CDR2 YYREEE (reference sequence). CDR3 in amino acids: CASSAGGSLDEQYF. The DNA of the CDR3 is TGTGCCAGCAGCGCAGGGGGAAGTCTCGACGAGCAGTACTTC.

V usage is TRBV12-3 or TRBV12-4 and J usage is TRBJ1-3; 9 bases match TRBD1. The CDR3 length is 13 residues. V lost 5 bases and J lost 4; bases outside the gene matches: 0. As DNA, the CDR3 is TGTGCCAGCAGTACAGGGGGCGGAAACACCATATATTTT. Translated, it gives CASSTGGGNTIYF.

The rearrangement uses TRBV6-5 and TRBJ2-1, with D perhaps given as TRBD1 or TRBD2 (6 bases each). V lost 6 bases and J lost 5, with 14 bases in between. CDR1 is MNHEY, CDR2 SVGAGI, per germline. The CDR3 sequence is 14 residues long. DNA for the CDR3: TGTGCCAGCAGCCTACAGGGACTTCACAATGAGCAGTTCTTC. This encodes CASSLQGLHNEQFF.

This chain's CDR3 is CATSDLPGTRTDTQYF. CDR3 DNA: TGTGCCACCAGTGATTTACCGGGAACTCGAACAGATACGCAGTATTTT. The gene calls are TRBV24-1 and TRBJ2-3, with TRBD2 as a possible D gene (5 bases). Germline values: CDR1 KGHDR, CDR2 SFDVKD. The V and J ends lost 1 base and 3 bases respectively, with 13 bases between them. CDR3 length: 16 residues.